This TCR beta chain emerged from a study of blood T cells in healthy people across ages (dated by TCRdb to the mid-2010s). Background on the whole study: Template switching captured roughly one uniquely barcoded TCR beta cDNA molecule per two T cells in model experiments. Using the same blood draw, the study looked at two additional independent replicas of 1 million unique cDNA reads for two donors, one aged 18 to 29 and the other aged 80 or older. To track age-related changes in TCR beta repertoire diversity, the study relied on deep sequencing normalized with unique cDNA molecular identifiers. The donors were split into four age groups: young (average 16 years), middle-aged (roughly 42), aged (roughly 68) and long-lived (under 85). The study at large found these results: Estimates of total diversity based on one million sequenced T cells were regarded as lower bounds and as underestimates. Observed TCR beta diversity per million T cells fell roughly linearly with age, and a significant reduction was already apparent by age approximately 41. Because profiling used bulk unsorted PBMCs, naive and antigen-experienced compartments could not be compared conclusively. Compared with the aged group, more naive CD4+ T cells, fewer expanded clones and increased TCR diversity were shown by the long-lived group, suggesting age selection. A strong correlation was found between observed TCR beta diversity and the percentage of naive T cells measured by flow cytometry. The CMV infection status of donors was not known, potentially confounding age-related changes in expanded clonotypes.

The V end gives up 4 bases and the J end 1 base, leaving 7 bases in the junction not matched to a gene. The CDR3 holds 17 amino acids from the cysteine to the phenylalanine. Only the CDR3 part of the read is kept: 51 bases, read in frame from the first base. CDR1 and CDR2 are read off the germline V gene (reference sequence) as DFQATT and SNEGSKA. As concerns this clonotype: What this receptor recognizes is not known. No qualities accompany the bases; no much larger clone lies one base away.

The protocol used for the library was 5' RACE. Data came from an Illumina HiSeq 2500. A second about 7 to 12 cycle PCR used a sample-barcoded 5' primer and a J-beta primer mix. Each TCR beta cDNA molecule received a unique molecular identifier from a template-switch 5' adaptor carrying 12 random nucleotides. Each sample yielded at least 2.5 million CDR3-containing paired-end reads. All of the RNA was converted into first-strand cDNA using the Mint cDNA synthesis kit, with a TRBC-specific oligonucleotide serving as the primer. After uracil-DNA glycosylase treatment, a first 18-cycle PCR used universal primers M1SS and BC2_uni_R on all cDNA. In the source study's methods: For normalization, 1 million high-quality reads, each with a distinct molecular identifier, were randomly selected from each sample. Instead of being binned into consensus sequences, reads that shared molecular identifiers were thrown out. MiTCR, set to a Q25 quality threshold and the strictest error-elimination algorithm, was used for CDR3 identification, clonotype clustering and error correction. Lower-bound total TCR beta diversity was estimated with a nonparametric unseen species model using Euler transformation. The public reads were reprocessed in TCRdb via fastp at Q25 and MiXCR, keeping in-frame beta chains. Entries are consolidated by CDR3 protein sequence, retaining the most common genes and DNA. TCRdb, not the original authors, processed these V and J calls. This sample lists 800,000 or so distinct CDR3 sequences; roughly 25% were detected once. The ten largest clones take up 3% to 4.5% of the sample.

The donors were some 39 Caucasian individuals from Russia, aged roughly 6 to 100 years, who were systemically healthy. Around 10 milliliters of peripheral blood were collected from each donor into EDTA-treated Vacutainer tubes. Ficoll-Paque density-gradient centrifugation was used to isolate PBMCs, with at least 6.5 million obtained per sample. Total RNA, at least 5 micrograms per sample, was extracted from PBMCs with Trizol reagent. For every donor, flow cytometry on a PBMC aliquot measured the percentage of naive CD45RAhigh/CD27high T cells. These data were also filed under a second study, of T cells of mothers and their children. From that second study: The donors were nine systemically healthy Caucasian individuals, made up of three mothers and their six children. cDNA synthesis consumed the entire amount of extracted RNA, loaded at roughly 1.5 ug RNA in each 15 ul reaction. In the second PCR, the M1S primer added sample barcodes and 2-4 random nucleotides. More than 8 million TCR beta CDR3 reads were obtained from each mother, and about 3 million reads were obtained from each child. Thymic selection similarly shapes TCR recombination output in related and unrelated pairs, with minor effect from inherited differences. Normalized repertoire overlap was always found to be slightly, but never significantly, higher in related mother-child pairs than in unrelated mother-child pairs. No persistent microchimeric T cell clones were found, with a detection sensitivity of approximately 94 clones per million clonotypes. To look for features that set related mother-child pairs apart from unrelated individuals, the researchers ran deep NGS to compare the TCR beta repertoires of mothers and children. The mean age was about 37 +/- 4 years for the mothers and about 10 +/- 4 years for the children. After adapter ligation with NEBNext reagents, the libraries were sequenced on Illumina HiSeq 2000 with 100+100 nt paired-end reads. To prevent cross-contamination, the mother and child libraries were prepared a month apart and were sequenced in separate runs. Between roughly 500,000 and 2,300,000 distinct TCR beta clonotypes were identified per donor. Naive TCR beta clonotypes were estimated from low-frequency clonotypes matched to each donor's FACS-determined naive share, without sorting.

The clonotype was recovered from a boy aged 5-17 years in good health. The chain joins TRBV20-1 to TRBJ2-5; 15 bases in the middle match TRBD2. The sample taken for sequencing was blood. The sequence in DNA is TGCAGTGCTAAAGGGACTAGCGGGGGGAAATCCCAAGAGACCCAGTACTTC. Translation gives CSAKGTSGGKSQETQYF.